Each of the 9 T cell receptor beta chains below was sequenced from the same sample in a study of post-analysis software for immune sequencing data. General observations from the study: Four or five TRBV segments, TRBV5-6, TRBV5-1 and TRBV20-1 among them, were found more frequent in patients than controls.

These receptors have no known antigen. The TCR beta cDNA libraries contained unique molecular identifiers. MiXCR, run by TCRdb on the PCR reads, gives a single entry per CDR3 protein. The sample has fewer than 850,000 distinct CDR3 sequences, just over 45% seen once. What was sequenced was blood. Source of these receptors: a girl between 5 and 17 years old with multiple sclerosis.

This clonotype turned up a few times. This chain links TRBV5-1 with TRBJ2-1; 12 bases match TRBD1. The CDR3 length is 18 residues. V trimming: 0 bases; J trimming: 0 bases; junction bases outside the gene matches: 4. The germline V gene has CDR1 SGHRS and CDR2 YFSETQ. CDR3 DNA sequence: TGCGCCAGCAGCTTGGGGGACAGGGGGCTCCCCTCCTACAATGAGCAGTTCTTC. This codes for CASSLGDRGLPSYNEQFF.

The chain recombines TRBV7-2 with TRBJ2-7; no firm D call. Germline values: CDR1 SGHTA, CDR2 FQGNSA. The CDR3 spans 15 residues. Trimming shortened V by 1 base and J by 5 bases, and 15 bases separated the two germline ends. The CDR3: CASSLGYGKLDEQYF. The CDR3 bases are TGTGCCAGCAGCTTAGGGTACGGTAAGCTGGACGAGCAGTACTTC.

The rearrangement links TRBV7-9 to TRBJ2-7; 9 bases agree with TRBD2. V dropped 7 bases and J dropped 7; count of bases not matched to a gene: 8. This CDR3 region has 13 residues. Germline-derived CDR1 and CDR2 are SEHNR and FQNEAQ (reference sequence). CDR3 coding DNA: TGTGCCAGCACCCGGAGCGGGAGGTATGAGCAGTACTTC. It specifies CASTRSGRYEQYF.

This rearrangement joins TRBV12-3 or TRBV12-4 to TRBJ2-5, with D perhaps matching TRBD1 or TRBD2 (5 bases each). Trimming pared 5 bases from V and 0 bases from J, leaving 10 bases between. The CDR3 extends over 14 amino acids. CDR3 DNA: TGTGCCAGCAGTCTGGGACCCGACCAAGAGACCCAGTACTTC. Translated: CASSLGPDQETQYF.

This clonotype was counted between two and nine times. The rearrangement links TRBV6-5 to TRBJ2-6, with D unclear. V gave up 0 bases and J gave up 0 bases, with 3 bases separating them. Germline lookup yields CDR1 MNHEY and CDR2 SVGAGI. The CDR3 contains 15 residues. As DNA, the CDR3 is TGTGCCAGCAGTTACTCTCGCTCTGGGGCCAACGTCCTGACTTTC. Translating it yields CASSYSRSGANVLTF.

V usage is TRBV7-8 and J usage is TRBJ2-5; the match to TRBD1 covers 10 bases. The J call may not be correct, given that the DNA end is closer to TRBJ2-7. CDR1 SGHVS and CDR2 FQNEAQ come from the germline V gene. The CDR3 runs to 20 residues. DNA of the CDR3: TGTGCCAGCAGCCGAGACCCCCTAAGGGACAGGGGAAGATGGTCCTACGAGCAGTACTTC. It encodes CASSRDPLRDRGRWSYEQYF.

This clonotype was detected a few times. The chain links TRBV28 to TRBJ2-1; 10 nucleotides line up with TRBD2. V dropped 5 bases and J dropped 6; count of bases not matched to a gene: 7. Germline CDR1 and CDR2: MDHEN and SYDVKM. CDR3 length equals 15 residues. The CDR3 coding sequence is TGTGCCAGCAGTATTCAGCGGGAGGGCCCCAATGAGCAGTTCTTC. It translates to CASSIQREGPNEQFF.

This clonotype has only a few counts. CDR3 nucleotides: TGCAGCGTTGGGTCAGCACCAATAAGCACTGGGGCCAACGTCCTGACTTTC. Protein sequence: CSVGSAPISTGANVLTF. The chain carries TRBV29-1 and TRBJ2-6; no firm D call. Trimming stripped 4 bases from V and 2 bases from J, with 18 bases between. CDR1 is SQVTM and CDR2 is ANQGSEA in the germline V gene. CDR3 length equals 17 residues.

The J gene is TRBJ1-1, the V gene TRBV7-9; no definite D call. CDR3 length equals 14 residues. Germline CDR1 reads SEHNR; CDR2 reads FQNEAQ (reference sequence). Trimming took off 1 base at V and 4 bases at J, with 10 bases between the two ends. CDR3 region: CASSLVQAGTEAFF. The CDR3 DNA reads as TGTGCCAGCAGCTTAGTCCAGGCGGGCACTGAAGCTTTCTTT.